This passage covers 9 T cell receptor beta chains from one sample sequenced in a study of blood T cell repertoires in COVID-19. TCRdb's copy holds only in-frame clones and misses some; the assay was immunoSEQ multiplex PCR. The sample holds 250,000 to 350,000 clones, around nine tenths seen once. The sample taken for sequencing was PBMCs or T cells enriched from blood (not recorded which). Source of these receptors: a woman in her twenties or thirties who had recovered from COVID-19.

The V and J genes are TRBV30 and TRBJ2-7; TRBD1 matches 7 bases. CDR3 length: 13 residues. Germline V gene data show CDR1 as GTSNPN and CDR2 as SVGIG (reference sequence). Unmatched junction bases numbered 7, after V lost 7 bases and J lost 1 base. The DNA of the CDR3 is TGTGCCTTCGCAGGGGGTAATTCCTACGAGCAGTACTTC. This translates into CAFAGGNSYEQYF.

This clone was picked up a small number of times. This chain uses TRBV6-2 or TRBV6-3 with TRBJ1-2; D unresolved. CDR3 length: 15 amino acids. V was shortened by 3 bases and J by 4 bases, with 15 bases between the two germline ends. Germline lookup yields CDR1 MNHEY and CDR2 SVGEGT. CDR3 bases: TGTGCCAGCAGTTATTCTCCGGGTTTCGGCTATGGCTACACCTTC. Translating gives CASSYSPGFGYGYTF.

The chain links TRBV5-4 to TRBJ1-2; D uncertain. The V end was cut by 0 bases, the J end by 4 bases, with 13 bases between. CDR1 is SGHNT and CDR2 is YYREEE in the germline V gene (reference sequence). There are 15 residues in the CDR3. The CDR3: CASSLVGREIYGYTF. The DNA for the CDR3 is TGTGCCAGCAGCTTGGTCGGACGGGAGATCTATGGCTACACCTTC.

The genes are TRBV6-2 or TRBV6-3 and TRBJ2-2; TRBD2 aligns across 8 bases. The CDR3 consists of 18 residues. The germline V gene has CDR1 MNHEY and CDR2 SVGEGT. The V gene end was trimmed by 0 bases and the J gene end by 0 bases; junction bases not matched to a gene: 6. In DNA form, the CDR3 reads TGTGCCAGCAGTTACTCGAATAAGGGACTAGCGAACACCGGGGAGCTGTTTTTT. It is translated as CASSYSNKGLANTGELFF.

The V call is TRBV4-2, the J call TRBJ2-7; 7 bases line up with TRBD2. Trimming at V came to 4 bases and at J to 0 bases, leaving 3 bases not matched to a gene. CDR3 length equals 14 residues. CDR1 and CDR2 from the germline V gene are LGHNA and YNFKEQ. CDR3 in DNA: TGTGCCAGCAGCCCCGGGACTACCTCCTACGAGCAGTACTTC. Protein sequence: CASSPGTTSYEQYF.

The chain couples TRBV10-3 to TRBJ2-3; 7 bases are shared with TRBD2. Germline trimming cut 6 bases from V and 4 bases from J; bases unmatched to any gene: 13. The germline CDR1 and CDR2 sequences are ENHRY and SYGVKD. The CDR3 contains 16 residues. DNA for the CDR3: TGTGCCATCAGCAGACTAGCTGCACGTAATTCAGATACGCAGTATTTT. Translating gives CAISRLAARNSDTQYF.

The chain joins TRBV7-3 to TRBJ1-2, with 10 bases lining up with TRBD1. The CDR3 loop spans 15 amino acids. V lost 7 bases, J lost 4 bases, and 9 bases stayed unmatched. Germline V lookup: CDR1 SGHTA, CDR2 FQGTGA. Here the CDR3 reads CASTDDRGHVYGYTF. The DNA of the CDR3 is TGTGCCAGCACCGATGACAGGGGGCACGTCTATGGCTACACCTTC.

The chain uses TRBV5-1 and TRBJ1-5; D is possibly TRBD1 (5 bases). Trimming stripped 0 bases from V and 6 bases from J, with 10 bases between. This CDR3 contains 14 residues. CDR1 is SGHRS, CDR2 YFSETQ, per germline. The chain's CDR3 is CASSLGAGGQPQHF. CDR3 in DNA: TGCGCCAGCAGCTTGGGGGCGGGGGGTCAGCCCCAGCATTTT.

The V and J genes are TRBV3-1 (or the pseudogene TRBV3-2) and TRBJ2-5; 13 bases agree with TRBD2. In germline, CDR1 is LGHDT, CDR2 YNNKEL (reference sequence). J was trimmed by 5 bases and V by 3 bases; bases with no gene match: 6. This CDR3 has 16 amino acids. The CDR3 DNA is TGTGCCAGCAGCCATAGGACTAGCGGGAGTGTGGAGACCCAGTACTTC. Translation gives CASSHRTSGSVETQYF.